A single sample is the source of the 12 T cell receptor beta chains below, sequenced in a study of relationships among human T cell subsets. Semiquantitative ARM-PCR amplified T cell receptor alpha and beta CDR3 regions from mRNA. In ARM-PCR, communal superprimers followed tagged nested gene-specific primers for exponential amplification. TCRdb re-called the multiplex PCR reads through MiXCR, storing one row per CDR3 protein. Found here are about 14,000 distinct CDR3 sequences, 50% to 75% of them singletons; the top ten hold 2% to 2.5%. Regulatory T cells were selected from positively selected CD4+ cells using anti-CD25 beads. Sequenced material: Tregs sorted from blood. All receptors derive from a man between 40 and 49 years old in good health.

This rearrangement joins TRBV20-1 to TRBJ2-7; 7 bases agree with TRBD2. CDR3 length: 11 amino acids. The germline V gene has CDR1 DFQATT and CDR2 SNEGSKA (reference sequence). Losses at the gene ends were 0 bases for V and 12 bases for J; bases not matched to a gene: 5. The CDR3 spells CSARESGARYF. CDR3 nucleotide sequence: TGCAGTGCTAGAGAGAGCGGGGCCCGGTACTTC.

This clonotype has just a few counts. V and J are TRBV18 and TRBJ2-3; D unclear. V was trimmed by 1 base and J by 5 bases, leaving 4 bases between them. Per the germline V gene, CDR1 is KGHSH and CDR2 is LQKENI. This CDR3 has 12 amino acids. The CDR3 DNA reads as TGTGCCAGCTCACCACAGAGAGATACGCAGTATTTT. Translated: CASSPQRDTQYF. The full variable domain, its missing parts supplied by reference TRBV18 and TRBJ2-3, is NAGVMQNPRHLVRRRGQEARLRCSPMKGHSHVYWYRQLPEEGLKFMVYLQKENIIDESGMPKERFSAEFPKEGPSILRIQQVVRGDSAAYFCASSPQRDTQYFGPGTRLTVL.

The rearrangement links TRBV6-4 to TRBJ2-3, with TRBD2 matching over 10 bases. The V and J ends lost 3 bases and 5 bases, in that order; junction bases with no gene match: 14. The CDR3 runs to 18 residues. CDR1 MRHNA and CDR2 SNTAGT come from the germline V gene. As DNA, the CDR3 is TGTGCCAGCAGTGAACCCCTGATGAGCGGGAGGGCCCAAGATACGCAGTATTTT. Amino acids: CASSEPLMSGRAQDTQYF.

This clonotype was counted a few times. This chain joins TRBV12-3 or TRBV12-4 and TRBJ1-1; D gene uncertain. V lost 6 bases and J 1 base, leaving 9 bases between the germline ends. CDR3 length: 13 amino acids. CDR3 loop: CASRAWTNTEAFF. The DNA of the CDR3 is TGTGCCAGCAGGGCATGGACGAACACTGAAGCTTTCTTT.

V and J are TRBV28 and TRBJ1-5; D call uncertain. The CDR3 has 12 amino acids. Trimming took 2 bases from V and 5 from J, leaving 4 bases between them. Germline-derived CDR1 and CDR2 are MDHEN and SYDVKM. CDR3 sequence (DNA): TGTGCCAGCAGTTTACAACATCAGCCCCAGCATTTT. The encoded protein is CASSLQHQPQHF. Full variable domain (missing parts from reference TRBV28 and TRBJ1-5): DVKVTQSSRYLVKRTGEKVFLECVQDMDHENMFWYRQDPGLGLRLIYFSYDVKMKEKGDIPEGYSVSREKKERFSLILESASTNQTSMYLCASSLQHQPQHFGDGTRLSIL.

This clonotype was detected only a few times. V is TRBV2 and J is TRBJ2-1, with 7 nucleotides matching TRBD2. The germline CDR1 and CDR2 sequences are SNHLY and FYNNEI. The CDR3 length is 13 residues. J gave up 6 bases and V 6 bases, and 5 bases lay outside the gene matches. The DNA for the CDR3 is TGTGCCAGCAGCGCTACTAGCGCCAATGAGCAGTTCTTC. It is translated as CASSATSANEQFF.

This rearrangement joins TRBV4-1 to TRBJ2-3; D uncertain. The CDR3 spans 16 residues. The V end was cut by 1 base, the J end by 2 bases, with 13 bases between. Germline V gene sequence: CDR1 MGHRA, CDR2 YSYEKL. In nucleotides, the CDR3 is TGCGCCAGCAGCCAAGGGCTGAATATTTTCACAGATACGCAGTATTTT. This gives the protein CASSQGLNIFTDTQYF.

The DNA for the CDR3 is TGTGCCAGCACTTACGGGGGGGCTACAGATACGCAGTATTTT. Its translation: CASTYGGATDTQYF. The chain uses TRBV27 and TRBJ2-3; 8 bases agree with TRBD2. V lost 7 bases to trimming and J lost 3 bases; unmatched junction nucleotides: 6. Germline V gene lookup returns CDR1 MNHEY and CDR2 SMNVEV (reference sequence). This CDR3 spans 14 amino acids.

This chain joins TRBV7-9 and TRBJ2-2, with D unresolved. CDR1 and CDR2 (germline): SEHNR, FQNEAQ (reference sequence). The CDR3 is 12 residues long. The germline V and J ends were trimmed by 7 bases and 3 bases, with 6 bases remaining between them. The CDR3 region has the DNA TGTGCCAGCAACGGATACACCGGGGAGCTGTTTTTT. Amino acid sequence: CASNGYTGELFF.

This chain joins TRBV27 and TRBJ2-7; D is undetermined. V gave up 5 bases and J gave up 0 bases, with 20 bases separating them. Germline V CDR1 and CDR2: MNHEY, SMNVEV (reference sequence). CDR3 length: 17 amino acids. CDR3 protein: CASSPGPTRSSSYEQYF. The CDR3 nucleotides read TGTGCCAGCAGTCCGGGTCCGACGAGATCAAGCTCCTACGAGCAGTACTTC.

V is TRBV11-3 and J is TRBJ1-1, with 11 nucleotides matching TRBD1. Germline CDR1 is SGHNT and CDR2 is YENEEA. This CDR3 region has 15 residues. V gave up 1 base and J gave up 5 bases; unmatched junction bases: 3. In DNA form, the CDR3 reads TGTGCCAGCAGCTTAGGGGGGACAGGGGGGACTGAAGCTTTCTTT. It codes for CASSLGGTGGTEAFF. Complete variable domain (other parts from reference TRBV11-3 and TRBJ1-1): EAGVVQSPRYKIIEKKQPVAFWCNPISGHNTLYWYLQNLGQGPELLIRYENEEAVDDSQLPKDRFSAERLKGVDSTLKIQPAELGDSAVYLCASSLGGTGGTEAFFGQGTRLTVV.

The V call is TRBV7-8, the J call TRBJ2-3; TRBD1 agrees at 7 bases. The CDR3 is 16 amino acids. Germline V gene sequence: CDR1 SGHVS, CDR2 FQNEAQ. With 5 bases clipped from V and 0 bases from J, the junction kept 8 bases outside the gene matches. The CDR3 loop reads CASSLRQGSSTDTQYF. The CDR3 region has the DNA TGTGCCAGCAGCCTAAGACAGGGATCTAGCACAGATACGCAGTATTTT.